The clone carrying this TCR beta chain has ten or more counts. MiXCR, run by TCRdb on the RT-PCR reads, gives a single entry per CDR3 protein. The sample yields about 9,900 distinct CDR3 sequences, approximately 5.9% seen once. This sample is drawn from a study of patients and donors after allogeneic stem cell transplantation. From germline, CDR1 is DFQATT and CDR2 SNEGSKA (reference sequence). Trimming removed 1 base from V and 0 bases from J, with 4 bases in between. The CDR3 loop spans 13 amino acids. The sequenced sample was blood, either unsorted or a sorted T cell fraction (not recorded which). V gene TRBV20-1 combines with J gene TRBJ1-5, with D hard to call. The receptor comes from a human donor who was either an allogeneic HSCT recipient or a stem cell or donor lymphocyte infusion donor (not recorded which). It is not recorded whose cells these are; they may come from a transplant donor. The CDR3 is CSARVDSNQPQHF. CDR3 DNA: TGCAGTGCTAGAGTGGATAGCAATCAGCCCCAGCATTTT.